Following are 3 T cell receptor beta chains from one sample sequenced in a study of blood T cells in healthy people across ages. Then a second PCR, running roughly 7 to 12 cycles, was carried out with a sample-barcoded 5' primer and a J-beta primer mix. TCRdb reanalysed the 5' RACE reads using MiXCR and keeps one entry per CDR3 protein. There are 1.5 million to 2 million distinct CDR3 sequences in the sample; around 48% occur only once, and over 2% lies in the top ten. Sequencing was carried out using blood. These receptors all stem from a woman in her thirties or forties in good health.

This chain uses TRBV7-2 with TRBJ2-5, with 9 bases lining up with TRBD2. Unmatched junction bases numbered 6, after V lost 3 bases and J lost 1 base. Germline V gene lookup returns CDR1 SGHTA and CDR2 FQGNSA. CDR3 length: 16 residues. The DNA of the CDR3 is TGTGCCAGCAGCTTTATGGCGGGGGGGCGCCAAGAGACCCAGTACTTC. Translating gives CASSFMAGGRQETQYF.

The chain combines TRBV5-6 with TRBJ2-5, with D unresolved. With 3 bases removed from V and 1 base from J, the gap between germline ends came to 13 bases. This CDR3 has 15 residues. Per the germline V gene, CDR1 is SGHDT and CDR2 is YYEEEE. As DNA, the CDR3 is TGTGCCAGCAGCTCCGGACCGAACTTCCAAGAGACCCAGTACTTC. It translates to CASSSGPNFQETQYF.

The chain combines TRBV6-5 with TRBJ2-3; 7 bases are a match to TRBD1. The V segment lost 2 bases and the J segment 4 bases; nucleotides outside the gene matches: 6. In germline, CDR1 is MNHEY, CDR2 SVGAGI. The CDR3 has 15 amino acids. The chain's CDR3 is CASSYRGPPSDTQYF. DNA of the CDR3: TGTGCCAGCAGTTACAGGGGGCCGCCCTCAGATACGCAGTATTTT.